Sequencing of this TCR beta chain was carried out in a study of blood T cell repertoires in COVID-19. Study-wide context: The origin of the acute and convalescent COVID-19 samples was the United States, Italy and Spain. PBMCs, B-cell-depleted T cells, or T cells were the source of the cDNA or gDNA that made up the material.

The CDR3 runs 14 residues. The germline V and J ends were trimmed by 5 bases and 4 bases, with 14 bases remaining between them. Per germline, CDR1 LNHDA and CDR2 SQIVND (reference sequence). In the authors' workflow: Estimated nucleated cell counts came from reference gene primer amplification. Clones were sequenced by immunoSEQ multiplex PCR, and TCRdb holds only the in-frame ones, with some missing. V and J calls and clone size are as listed in that table; D and trimming were resolved from the DNA. The repertoire has about 250,000 clones, more than 85% of them found once; the top ten carry around 0.8%.

The sequence derives from a man aged 25-45 years with acute or convalescent COVID-19. V and J are TRBV19 and TRBJ1-2, with D uncertain. Sequencing was done on a sample of peripheral blood. The CDR3 bases are TGTGCCAGTAGTTTAAGTGTAGAGCGCTATGGCTACACCTTC. Its protein is CASSLSVERYGYTF.